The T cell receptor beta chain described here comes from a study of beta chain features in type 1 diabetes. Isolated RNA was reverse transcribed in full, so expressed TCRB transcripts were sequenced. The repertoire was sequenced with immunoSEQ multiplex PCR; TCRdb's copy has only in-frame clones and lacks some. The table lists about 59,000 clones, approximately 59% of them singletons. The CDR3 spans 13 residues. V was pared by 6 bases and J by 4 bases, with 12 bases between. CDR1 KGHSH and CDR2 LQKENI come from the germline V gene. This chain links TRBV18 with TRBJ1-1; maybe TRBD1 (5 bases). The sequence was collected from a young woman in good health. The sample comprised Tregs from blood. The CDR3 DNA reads TGTGCCAGCTCCCCCTCAGGGCGCACTGAAGCTTTCTTT. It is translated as CASSPSGRTEAFF.